The 25 T cell receptor beta chains below come from one sample, sequenced in a study of CD8+CD57+ T cells in acquired aplastic anemia. The TCR beta profiling, which covered VDJ combination and CDR3 sequence, was carried out using genomic DNA as the template. One entry per CDR3 protein, called by TCRdb with MiXCR from the reads. The sample consists of fewer than 200,000 distinct CDR3 sequences, 70% to 75% of them appearing once. Patients selected for sequencing had displayed CD8+CD57+ cell expansion by flow cytometry. Sequencing was carried out using sorted CD4+, CD8+, or CD8+CD57+ T cells (not recorded which) from PBMCs. These receptor sequences come from a human donor with aplastic anemia.

This clonotype appeared a few times. The chain couples TRBV7-6 to TRBJ1-2; D not certain. This CDR3 contains 13 residues. CDR1 and CDR2 from the germline V gene are SGHVS and FNYEAQ. With 1 base removed from V and 6 bases from J, the gap between germline ends came to 9 bases. The CDR3 here is CASSLVPTDGYTF. Written as DNA, the CDR3 is TGTGCCAGCAGCTTAGTACCGACGGATGGCTACACCTTC.

This clonotype has a handful of counts. The chain uses TRBV7-9 and TRBJ1-6; maybe TRBD1 (6 bases). The length of the CDR3 is 15 residues. Trimming removed 6 bases at V and 1 base at J, with 10 bases between. Germline V gene lookup returns CDR1 SEHNR and CDR2 FQNEAQ (reference sequence). The CDR3 sequence: CASSVTGSYNSPLHF. The CDR3 region has the DNA TGTGCCAGCAGTGTAACAGGGTCCTATAATTCACCCCTCCACTTT.

The chain couples TRBV16 to TRBJ1-5, with 11 bases fitting TRBD1. Germline values: CDR1 KGHSY, CDR2 FQNENV. V lost 2 bases to trimming and J lost 5 bases; unmatched junction nucleotides: 11. The CDR3 covers 18 residues. DNA of the CDR3: TGTGCCAGCAGCCAAAAGGACAGGGGGCGCCCCAATGATCAGCCCCAGCATTTT. It translates to CASSQKDRGRPNDQPQHF.

This clonotype was picked up one time. The junction shows a germline mismatch at one end, possibly a read error. The V and J genes are TRBV10-3 and TRBJ2-6; tentatively, D is TRBD1 or TRBD2 (5 bases each). Germline V gives CDR1 ENHRY, CDR2 SYGVKD. There are 15 residues in the CDR3. CDR3 residues: CASSKFGSGQVTEAF. DNA of the CDR3: TGTGCCAGCAGTAAGTTCGGGTCGGGGCAAGTCACTGAAGCTTTC.

The J gene is TRBJ1-2, the V gene TRBV2; 7 bases line up with TRBD1. J was trimmed by 7 bases and V by 0 bases; bases with no gene match: 5. The CDR3 totals 14 residues. The germline gives CDR1 SNHLY, CDR2 FYNNEI. CDR3 loop: CASSEAGTEIGYTF. CDR3 sequence (DNA): TGTGCCAGCAGTGAAGCCGGGACAGAGATTGGCTACACCTTC.

The chain couples TRBV18 to TRBJ2-3; D is undetermined. Trimming cost V 2 bases and J 5 bases, with 5 bases left between them. Germline CDR1 KGHSH, CDR2 LQKENI. The CDR3 has 12 residues. The CDR3, as DNA: TGTGCCAGCTCACCAAGGGAAGATACGCAGTATTTT. This codes for CASSPREDTQYF.

Ten or more counts support this clonotype. This chain connects TRBV5-1 to TRBJ2-4; tentatively, D is TRBD1 (6 bases). Deletions cut 3 bases from V and 4 bases from J, with 14 bases between. The germline gives CDR1 SGHRS, CDR2 YFSETQ. This CDR3 has 15 residues. The CDR3 region has the DNA TGCGCCAGCAGCTCCTATCCAGGGGCGAAAAACATTCAGTACTTC. It is translated as CASSSYPGAKNIQYF. Based on the CDR3 plus reference TRBV5-1 and TRBJ2-4, the full variable domain is KAGVTQTPRYLIKTRGQQVTLSCSPISGHRSVSWYQQTPGQGLQFLFEYFSETQRNKGNFPGRFSGRQFSNSRSEMNVSTLELGDSALYLCASSSYPGAKNIQYFGAGTRLSVL.

A single count supports this clonotype. The CDR3 protein is CASSLSYWQETQYF. The CDR3, as DNA: TGTGCCAGCAGCTTATCGTACTGGCAAGAGACCCAGTACTTC. V gene TRBV7-9 combines with J gene TRBJ2-5, with unresolved D. V lost 2 bases and J 2 bases, leaving 9 bases between the germline ends. CDR3 length: 14 amino acids. CDR1 SEHNR and CDR2 FQNEAQ come from the germline V gene (reference sequence).

The rearrangement links TRBV15 to TRBJ2-1; 9 positions agree with TRBD2. The CDR3 has 15 amino acids. V shed 5 bases, J shed 9 bases, and the junction held 11 bases outside the gene matches. The germline gives CDR1 LNHNV, CDR2 YYDKDF (reference sequence). Here the CDR3 DNA reads TGTGCCACCAGCGGTCCGGGACTAGCCATCAGTGAGCAGTTCTTC. Translated, it gives CATSGPGLAISEQFF.

The chain is built from TRBV6-5 and TRBJ2-7; 14 positions match TRBD2. The CDR3 totals 15 residues. Germline CDR1 is MNHEY and CDR2 is SVGAGI. The V gene end was trimmed by 6 bases and the J gene end by 3 bases; junction bases not matched to a gene: 4. The CDR3 is CASRRTSGGIYEQYF. The CDR3 nucleotides are TGTGCCAGCAGACGGACTAGCGGGGGGATCTACGAGCAGTACTTC.

The chain recombines TRBV20-1 with TRBJ2-7, with TRBD2 identical over 8 bases. The germline CDR1 and CDR2 sequences are DFQATT and SNEGSKA (reference sequence). The CDR3 runs to 16 residues. V lost 0 bases, J lost 7 bases, and 14 bases stayed unmatched. The CDR3 DNA follows: TGCAGTGCTAGAGAGACCAGCGGGGGAGACACCGGGGAGCAGTACTTC. Its protein product is CSARETSGGDTGEQYF.

This CDR3 reads CATSTLHGGNSPLHF. As DNA, the CDR3 is TGTGCCACCAGCACACTCCATGGGGGTAATTCACCCCTCCACTTT. The rearrangement links TRBV15 to TRBJ1-6; D is possibly TRBD1 (5 bases). Germline loops: CDR1 LNHNV, CDR2 YYDKDF (reference sequence). The CDR3 runs 15 residues. V lost 4 bases and J 6 bases, leaving 13 bases between the germline ends.

This rearrangement joins TRBV29-1 to TRBJ2-7, with 7 bases that match TRBD2. The CDR3 contains 12 residues. J lost 5 bases, V lost 6 bases, and 7 bases had no gene match. Germline V gives CDR1 SQVTM, CDR2 ANQGSEA. The CDR3 bases are TGCAGCGTAGCACCCCTAGCGGACGAGCAGTACTTC. This gives the protein CSVAPLADEQYF.

The CDR3 reads CASSQDRGSYEQYF. As DNA, the CDR3 is TGTGCCAGCAGCCAGGATCGGGGCTCCTACGAGCAGTACTTC. V gene TRBV7-6 combines with J gene TRBJ2-7; D possibly corresponds to TRBD2 (5 bases). The CDR3 sequence is 14 residues long. The V gene lost 5 bases and the J gene lost 0 bases, with 11 bases spanning the gap. Germline V gene lookup returns CDR1 SGHVS and CDR2 FNYEAQ.

The chain's CDR3 is CASNQRGYNEQFF. As DNA, the CDR3 is TGTGCCAGTAACCAGCGGGGATACAATGAGCAGTTCTTC. The chain employs TRBV19 and TRBJ2-1; 7 bases are a match to TRBD2. Germline assignment: CDR1 LNHDA and CDR2 SQIVND (reference sequence). CDR3 length: 13 amino acids. V shed 7 bases and J 4 bases; nucleotides not matched to a gene: 4.

This chain links TRBV12-3 or TRBV12-4 with TRBJ2-2; maybe TRBD1 (5 bases). V lost 6 bases and J 4 bases, leaving 12 bases between the germline ends. The CDR3 sequence is 14 residues long. The CDR3 loop reads CASSQGLGTGELFF. CDR3 nucleotide sequence: TGTGCCAGCAGCCAGGGTCTCGGCACCGGGGAGCTGTTTTTT.

This clonotype has just a few counts. The chain links TRBV2 to TRBJ2-2, with D possibly being TRBD1 (8 bases). CDR1 and CDR2 from the germline V gene are SNHLY and FYNNEI. V gave up 6 bases and J gave up 6 bases, with 11 bases separating them. The CDR3 has 13 residues. The CDR3 reads CASRTGGAGELFF. CDR3 sequence (DNA): TGTGCCAGCAGAACAGGGGGGGCCGGGGAGCTGTTTTTT.

This clonotype has only one observation. A read error may account for a junction end that differs from germline. The chain recombines TRBV7-8 with TRBJ2-5; TRBD1 might be the D (6 bases). CDR1 is SGHVS and CDR2 is FQNEAQ in the germline V gene. This CDR3 is built from 17 residues. The DNA for the CDR3 is TGTGCCAGTAGCTTGGGCGTGGGGGCGAGGACGGGAGAGACCCAGTACTTC. Translation: CASSLGVGARTGETQYF.

This sequence joins TRBV29-1 and TRBJ1-1, with D perhaps TRBD1 (6 bases). Trimming removed 6 bases at V and 5 bases at J, with 19 bases between. This CDR3 is built from 14 residues. Germline V gene data show CDR1 as SQVTM and CDR2 as ANQGSEA. The CDR3 DNA is TGCAGCGTGGCGGGGAGAGGGGGAAGTACTGAAGCTTTCTTT. Translated, it gives CSVAGRGGSTEAFF.

The chain couples TRBV20-1 to TRBJ1-5; 8 nucleotides align to TRBD1. V dropped 0 bases and J dropped 0; count of bases not matched to a gene: 1. This CDR3 is 15 amino acids long. In germline, CDR1 is DFQATT, CDR2 SNEGSKA (reference sequence). The CDR3 DNA reads TGCAGTGCTAGAGAACAGGGGGTTAGCAATCAGCCCCAGCATTTT. Its protein product is CSAREQGVSNQPQHF.

The chain couples TRBV9 to TRBJ2-6, with TRBD2 matching over 7 bases. The V segment lost 0 bases and the J segment 0 bases; nucleotides outside the gene matches: 6. This CDR3 is built from 18 residues. Per germline, CDR1 SGDLS and CDR2 YYNGEE. The CDR3 sequence is CASSVAPREGSGANVLTF. CDR3 DNA sequence: TGTGCCAGCAGCGTAGCCCCCAGGGAGGGCTCTGGGGCCAACGTCCTGACTTTC.

The chain links TRBV2 to TRBJ1-1, with 7 bases that match TRBD1. The CDR3 totals 14 residues. Germline V gives CDR1 SNHLY, CDR2 FYNNEI. Trimming took 2 bases from V and 4 from J; bases not matched to a gene: 4. Here the CDR3 reads CASSEYQGGTEAFF. In DNA, the CDR3 is TGTGCCAGCAGTGAATATCAGGGGGGCACTGAAGCTTTCTTT. Looking up the rest from reference TRBV2 and TRBJ1-1 gives the full variable domain: EPEVTQTPSHQVTQMGQEVILRCVPISNHLYFYWYRQILGQKVEFLVSFYNNEISEKSEIFDDQFSVERPDGSNFTLKIRSTKLEDSAMYFCASSEYQGGTEAFFGQGTRLTVV.

V and J are TRBV5-1 and TRBJ2-7; perhaps TRBD1 as D (7 bases). The ends were cut back, 6 bases at V and 4 bases at J, with 14 bases in the middle. The CDR3 extends over 13 amino acids. Per germline, CDR1 SGHRS and CDR2 YFSETQ. This chain's CDR3 is CASNSPGGYEQYF. The CDR3 nucleotides are TGCGCCAGCAACTCCCCAGGGGGGTACGAGCAGTACTTC.

About this clonotype: This may come from a read error, since a much larger clone is one base off. J is TRBJ2-2 and V is TRBV9; D ambiguous. CDR3 length equals 14 residues. Per germline, CDR1 SGDLS and CDR2 YYNGEE. Here the CDR3 reads CAGSVVKFPGELFF. CDR3 DNA sequence: TGTGCCGGCAGCGTAGTTAAGTTCCCCGGGGAGCTGTTTTTT. The whole variable domain, filled in from reference TRBV9 and TRBJ2-2, reads DSGVTQTPKHLITATGQRVTLRCSPRSGDLSVYWYQQSLDQGLQFLIQYYNGEERAKGNILERFSAQQFPDLHSELNLSSLELGDSALYFCAGSVVKFPGELFFGEGSRLTVL.

J is TRBJ1-1 and V is TRBV7-8, with 9 bases lining up with TRBD1. Trimming at V came to 4 bases and at J to 1 base, leaving 7 bases not matched to a gene. From germline, CDR1 is SGHVS and CDR2 FQNEAQ. This CDR3 contains 16 residues. The CDR3: CASSYGTGLQNTEAFF. In nucleotides, the CDR3 is TGTGCCAGCAGCTATGGGACAGGGCTCCAGAACACTGAAGCTTTCTTT.